This TCR beta chain was documented in a study of T cells in localized non-small cell lung cancer. Overall study findings and caveats: The study detected a median about 60 of the top 100 tumor clones in adjacent lung. The highest T cell clonality was in uninvolved adjacent lung, above tumor. There was an association of higher blood T cell density with longer overall survival.

Deletions cut 5 bases from V and 2 bases from J, with 20 bases between. Germline assignment: CDR1 SGHNT and CDR2 YENEEA. The CDR3 totals 17 residues. By share of the sample, this clone is large (0.1 to 1%). What it binds is unknown. It was adjacent lung free of atypia that was taken, at least 2 cm from the tumor margin. Sequencing was performed with immunoSEQ multiplex PCR; in TCRdb, only in-frame clones are kept and a portion is missing. The sample has approximately 1,500 clones, less than 30% seen once. The clonotype comes from a man between 40 and 69 years old with stage III lung adenocarcinoma. This specimen was normal lung tissue next to the tumor, taken before any cancer treatment. The chain employs TRBV11-3 and TRBJ2-3, with TRBD2 as a possible D gene (7 bases). The chain's CDR3 is CASSPELGRGSTDTQYF. Written as DNA, the CDR3 is TGTGCCAGCAGCCCCGAGCTGGGGAGGGGGTCCACAGATACGCAGTATTTT.